The T cell receptor beta chain described here comes from a study of Graves' ophthalmopathy and Graves' hyperthyroidism. Using RNA transcripts, the TCR beta CDR3 regions were amplified. First-round RT-PCR employed HTBI primers, with a second-round multiplex PCR after it. TCRdb reprocessed the multiplex PCR reads via MiXCR and lists one record per CDR3 protein. Of about 640,000 distinct CDR3 sequences listed, about two fifths are singletons. The germline V gene encodes CDR1 WSHSY and CDR2 SAAADI. Trimming removed 4 bases from V and 5 bases from J, with 12 bases in between. The CDR3 is 15 residues long. The sequenced sample was peripheral blood. The receptor's source is an adult man with Graves' ophthalmopathy. This chain joins TRBV10-2 and TRBJ1-6; D gene unclear. CDR3 residues: CASSALGTDNSPLHF. The CDR3 region has the DNA TGCGCCAGCAGTGCACTGGGCACGGATAATTCACCCCTCCACTTT.